This T cell receptor beta chain was found in a study of response to subunit inactivated influenza vaccine. Looked up from germline, CDR1 is KGHSY and CDR2 is FQNENV. This CDR3 has 15 residues. The V and J ends lost 0 bases and 0 bases respectively, with 6 bases between them. In TCRdb, the RT-PCR reads were re-called with MiXCR into one record per CDR3 protein. The sample includes hundreds of thousands of distinct CDR3 sequences, 10% to 12% of them seen just once. These same records also appear under a second study, on T cells expressing NK-cell markers. That source reports: Synthesis of TCR beta cDNA relied on 5'RACE template switching carrying UMIs. All TCR beta repertoires analysed originated from sorted CD3+CD56+NKG2C+, CD3+CD56+NKG2C- and CD3+CD56-NKG2C+ T cells. Of eight sequenced donors, seven were HCMV-seropositive and one HCMV-seronegative. What restricted sorting to alpha-beta TCR T cells in several experiments was an anti-gamma-delta TCR antibody.

The sequencing used PBMCs from blood, collected on the day of vaccination. The TCR sequence derives from a man aged 45-65 years who received an inactivated influenza vaccine. The V and J genes are TRBV16 and TRBJ2-1, with D unclear. The chain's CDR3 is CASSQSRSSYNEQFF. The CDR3 nucleotides are TGTGCCAGCAGCCAATCCAGGAGCTCCTACAATGAGCAGTTCTTC. The entire variable domain, with the rest obtained from reference TRBV16 and TRBJ2-1, is as follows: GEEVAQTPKHLVRGEGQKAKLYCAPIKGHSYVFWYQQVLKNEFKFLISFQNENVFDETGMPKERFSAKCLPNSPCSLEIQATKLEDSAVYFCASSQSRSSYNEQFFGPGTRLTVL.